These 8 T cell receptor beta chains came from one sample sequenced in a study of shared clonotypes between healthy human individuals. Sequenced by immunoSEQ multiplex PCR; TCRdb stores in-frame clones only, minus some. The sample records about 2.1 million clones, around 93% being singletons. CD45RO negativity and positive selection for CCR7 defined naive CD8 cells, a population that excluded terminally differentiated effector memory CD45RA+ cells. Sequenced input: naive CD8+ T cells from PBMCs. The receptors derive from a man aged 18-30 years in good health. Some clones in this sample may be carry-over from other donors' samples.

The CDR3 here is CASSLLAANNEQFF. The CDR3 bases are TGTGCCAGCAGCTTATTAGCGGCCAACAATGAGCAGTTCTTC. The chain links TRBV7-6 to TRBJ2-1; a possible D gene is TRBD2 (6 bases). V dropped 2 bases and J dropped 5 bases, with 10 bases sitting between them. Germline CDR1 is SGHVS and CDR2 is FNYEAQ. The CDR3 loop spans 14 amino acids.

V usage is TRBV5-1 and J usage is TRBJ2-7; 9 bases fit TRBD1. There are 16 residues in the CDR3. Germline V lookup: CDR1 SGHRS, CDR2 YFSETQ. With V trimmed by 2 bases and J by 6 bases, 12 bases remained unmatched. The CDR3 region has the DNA TGCGCCAGCAGCTTAGGCCGAGGACAGGGGTCGCCCGAGCAGTACTTC. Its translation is CASSLGRGQGSPEQYF.

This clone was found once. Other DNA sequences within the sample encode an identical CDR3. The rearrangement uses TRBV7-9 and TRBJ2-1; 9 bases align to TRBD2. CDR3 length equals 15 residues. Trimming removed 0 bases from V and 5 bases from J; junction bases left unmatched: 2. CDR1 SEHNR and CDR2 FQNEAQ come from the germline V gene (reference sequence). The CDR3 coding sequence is TGTGCCAGCAGCTTAGCGCCTAGCGGGAACAATGAGCAGTTCTTC. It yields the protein CASSLAPSGNNEQFF.

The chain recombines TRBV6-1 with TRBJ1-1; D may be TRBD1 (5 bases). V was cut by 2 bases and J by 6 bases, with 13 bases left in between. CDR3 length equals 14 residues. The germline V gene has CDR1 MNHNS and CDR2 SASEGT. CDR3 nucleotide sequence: TGTGCCAGCAGTGAAAATAGGGGAACGCCTGAAGCTTTCTTT. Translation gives CASSENRGTPEAFF.

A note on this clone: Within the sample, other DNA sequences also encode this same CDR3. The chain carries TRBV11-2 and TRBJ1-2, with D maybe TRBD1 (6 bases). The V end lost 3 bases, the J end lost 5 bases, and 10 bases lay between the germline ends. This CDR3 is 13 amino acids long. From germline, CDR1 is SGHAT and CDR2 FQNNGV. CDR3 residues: CASSLGAGYGYTF. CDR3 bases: TGTGCCAGCAGCTTGGGGGCGGGGTATGGCTACACCTTC.

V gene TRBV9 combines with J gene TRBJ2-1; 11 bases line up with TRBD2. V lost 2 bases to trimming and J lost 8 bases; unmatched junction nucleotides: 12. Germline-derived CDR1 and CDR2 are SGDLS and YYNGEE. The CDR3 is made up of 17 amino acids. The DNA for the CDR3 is TGTGCCAGCAGCGTGGGATTAGCGGGAGGGCCTTTTGATGAGCAGTTCTTC. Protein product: CASSVGLAGGPFDEQFF.

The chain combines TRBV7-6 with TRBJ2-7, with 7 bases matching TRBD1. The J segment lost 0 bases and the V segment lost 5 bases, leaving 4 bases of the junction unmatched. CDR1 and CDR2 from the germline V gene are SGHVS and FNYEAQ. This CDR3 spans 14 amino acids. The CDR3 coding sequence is TGTGCCAGCAGCCAAAGGACAGGCTCCTACGAGCAGTACTTC. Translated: CASSQRTGSYEQYF. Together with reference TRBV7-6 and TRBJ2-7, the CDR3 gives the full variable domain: GAGVSQSPRYKVTKRGQDVALRCDPISGHVSLYWYRQALGQGPEFLTYFNYEAQQDKSGLPNDRFSAERPEGSISTLTIQRTEQRDSAMYRCASSQRTGSYEQYFGPGTRLTVT.

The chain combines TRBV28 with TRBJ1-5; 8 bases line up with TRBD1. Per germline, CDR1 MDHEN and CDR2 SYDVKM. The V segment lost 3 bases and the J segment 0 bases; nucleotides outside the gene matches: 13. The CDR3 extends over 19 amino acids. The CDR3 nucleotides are TGTGCCAGCAGTTTTTCGCCGGGACAGGTCTCACTTAGCAATCAGCCCCAGCATTTT. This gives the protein CASSFSPGQVSLSNQPQHF.